A selection of T cell receptor beta chains follows, all from one sample in a study of cytomegalovirus exposure and HLA in healthy donors. This table comes from immunoSEQ multiplex PCR, and its TCRdb copy is limited to in-frame clones, with some not included. Counted here are 100,000 to 150,000 clones, around 94% occurring once; the ten biggest clones make up roughly 1.2%. The sequenced sample consisted of PBMCs. These receptors originate from a woman aged 18-29 years in good health and CMV-seronegative. Both conserved end residues are part of each CDR3. The D gene is left open where the match is weak. Not every row has a clone size; where given, it reads once, few, many or a size class.

j_gene: TRBJ1-2
d_gene: -
abundance: -
v_gene: TRBV4-2
CDR3nt: TGTGCCAGCAGCCAAGAAGAAGGACTACCTGGCTACACCTTC
CDR3aa: CASSQEEGLPGYTF

j_gene: TRBJ1-5
d_gene: TRBD1
abundance: few
v_gene: TRBV19
CDR3nt: TGTGCCAGTACATCACAGGGGGCCCATAGCAATCAGCCCCAGCATTTT
CDR3aa: CASTSQGAHSNQPQHF

j_gene: TRBJ2-7
d_gene: -
abundance: -
v_gene: TRBV11-2
CDR3nt: TGTGCCAGCAGCTTAGGCAGCTACGAGCAGTACTTC
CDR3aa: CASSLGSYEQYF

j_gene: TRBJ2-4
d_gene: TRBD1
abundance: -
v_gene: TRBV5-6
CDR3nt: TGTGCCAGCAGCCGGACAGGGTGGGGTGTAGCCAAAAACATTCAGTACTTC
CDR3aa: CASSRTGWGVAKNIQYF

j_gene: TRBJ2-2
d_gene: -
abundance: -
v_gene: TRBV4-1
CDR3nt: TGCGCCAGCAGCCTCGTATTGGGAGAAGGGAGCACCGGGGAGCTGTTTTTT
CDR3aa: CASSLVLGEGSTGELFF

j_gene: TRBJ2-1
d_gene: -
abundance: -
v_gene: TRBV11-3
CDR3nt: TGTGCCAGCAGCTTAGATGTCGGCAATGAGCAGTTCTTC
CDR3aa: CASSLDVGNEQFF

j_gene: TRBJ2-7
d_gene: -
abundance: -
v_gene: TRBV7-9
CDR3nt: TGTGCCAGCAGCTTAGCGCTGGCTGAGGGGGTCAACGAGCAGTACTTC
CDR3aa: CASSLALAEGVNEQYF

j_gene: TRBJ2-7
d_gene: TRBD1
abundance: -
v_gene: TRBV5-1
CDR3nt: TGCGCCAGCAGCTCCCGGGACAGAGCTTACGAGCAGTACTTC
CDR3aa: CASSSRDRAYEQYF

j_gene: TRBJ1-1
d_gene: -
abundance: -
v_gene: TRBV2
CDR3nt: TGTGCCAGCAGTGGGGAAGGGAGGACTGAAGCTTTCTTT
CDR3aa: CASSGEGRTEAFF

j_gene: TRBJ1-2
d_gene: -
abundance: -
v_gene: TRBV5-1
CDR3nt: TGCGCCAGCAGCTTGGGGGGGCTAGGTGGCTACACCTTC
CDR3aa: CASSLGGLGGYTF

j_gene: TRBJ2-7
d_gene: TRBD2
abundance: -
v_gene: TRBV6-5
CDR3nt: TGTGCCAGCAGTCGCGAACTAGCGGGTAACTACGAGCAGTACTTC
CDR3aa: CASSRELAGNYEQYF

j_gene: TRBJ2-1
d_gene: -
abundance: -
v_gene: TRBV18
CDR3nt: TGTGCCAGCTCACCGGGGGGGCTTAATGAGCAGTTCTTC
CDR3aa: CASSPGGLNEQFF

j_gene: TRBJ2-5
d_gene: -
abundance: -
v_gene: TRBV5-8
CDR3nt: TGTGCCAGCAGCTTGAATTATGGGAGTTTCGACCAAGAGACCCAGTACTTC
CDR3aa: CASSLNYGSFDQETQYF

j_gene: TRBJ1-2
d_gene: -
abundance: once
v_gene: TRBV6-4
CDR3nt: TGTGCCAGCAGTGATAGAGCGGGGGACCCCTATGGCTACACCTTC
CDR3aa: CASSDRAGDPYGYTF

j_gene: TRBJ2-7
d_gene: TRBD2
abundance: -
v_gene: TRBV6-6
CDR3nt: TGTGCCAGCAGTTACAAGGGACTAGCGGGAGTGTGGGAGCAGTACTTC
CDR3aa: CASSYKGLAGVWEQYF

j_gene: TRBJ2-1
d_gene: -
abundance: -
v_gene: TRBV6-6
CDR3nt: TGTGCCAGCAAAAAATGGCGGAATGAGCAGTTCTTC
CDR3aa: CASKKWRNEQFF

j_gene: TRBJ2-3
d_gene: TRBD2
abundance: -
v_gene: TRBV10-1
CDR3nt: TGCGCCAGCAGTGAGCCGGGACTAGGGGCAGATACGCAGTATTTT
CDR3aa: CASSEPGLGADTQYF

j_gene: TRBJ2-7
d_gene: TRBD2
abundance: -
v_gene: TRBV2
CDR3nt: TGTGCCAGCAGGCTAGCGGGAGACGAGCAGTACTTC
CDR3aa: CASRLAGDEQYF

j_gene: TRBJ2-7
d_gene: -
abundance: -
v_gene: TRBV6-5
CDR3nt: TGTGCCAGCAGTTACTCGCCGGGGACTTACGAGCAGTACTTC
CDR3aa: CASSYSPGTYEQYF

j_gene: TRBJ2-1
d_gene: TRBD2
abundance: -
v_gene: TRBV28
CDR3nt: TGTGCCAGCAGTCCCTCCGCGGGGGGGCACAATGAGCAGTTCTTC
CDR3aa: CASSPSAGGHNEQFF

j_gene: TRBJ2-3
d_gene: -
abundance: once
v_gene: TRBV5-1
CDR3nt: TGCGCCAGCAGAACTAGCAGCACAGATACGCAGTATTTT
CDR3aa: CASRTSSTDTQYF

j_gene: TRBJ2-3
d_gene: TRBD1
abundance: -
v_gene: TRBV2
CDR3nt: TGTGCCAGCAGTGAGGATGGACAGGGGGCCGCAGATACGCAGTATTTT
CDR3aa: CASSEDGQGAADTQYF

j_gene: TRBJ1-1
d_gene: TRBD1
abundance: -
v_gene: TRBV5-1
CDR3nt: TGCGCCAGCAGCCGTACAGGGGACACTGAAGCTTTCTTT
CDR3aa: CASSRTGDTEAFF

j_gene: TRBJ2-7
d_gene: TRBD1
abundance: -
v_gene: TRBV9
CDR3nt: TGTGCCAGCAGCCCGTTAGGACAGGGTATACACGAGCAGTACTTC
CDR3aa: CASSPLGQGIHEQYF

j_gene: TRBJ1-1
d_gene: -
abundance: -
v_gene: TRBV5-1
CDR3nt: TGCGCCAGCAGCTTCACCGGGACACCGAACACTGAAGCTTTCTTT
CDR3aa: CASSFTGTPNTEAFF

j_gene: TRBJ1-5
d_gene: -
abundance: -
v_gene: TRBV30
CDR3nt: TGTGCCTGGAATCTTGCGTTTAGCAATCAGCCCCAGCATTTT
CDR3aa: CAWNLAFSNQPQHF

j_gene: TRBJ2-7
d_gene: TRBD2
abundance: -
v_gene: TRBV7-3
CDR3nt: TGTGCCAGCAGCTCTAGCGGGAATTCCTACGAGCAGTACTTC
CDR3aa: CASSSSGNSYEQYF

j_gene: TRBJ1-2
d_gene: -
abundance: -
v_gene: TRBV9
CDR3nt: TGTGCCAGCAGGCAGAACTATGGCTACACCTTC
CDR3aa: CASRQNYGYTF

j_gene: TRBJ2-2
d_gene: TRBD2
abundance: once
v_gene: TRBV7-9
CDR3nt: TGTGCCAGCAGCCTCACGACTAGCGGGGCGAACACCGGGGAGCTGTTTTTT
CDR3aa: CASSLTTSGANTGELFF

j_gene: TRBJ2-3
d_gene: TRBD2
abundance: once
v_gene: TRBV27
CDR3nt: TGTGCCAGCAGTTTATCGGGGGATGGACTAGCGGGACTAAACTCCCAGTATTTT
CDR3aa: CASSLSGDGLAGLNSQYF

j_gene: TRBJ2-2
d_gene: -
abundance: -
v_gene: TRBV7-2
CDR3nt: TGTGCCAGCAGCTTAGAAGGCGGTACGAACACCGGGGAGCTGTTTTTT
CDR3aa: CASSLEGGTNTGELFF

j_gene: TRBJ1-6
d_gene: -
abundance: -
v_gene: TRBV6-5
CDR3nt: TGTGCCAGCAGTTACTCGTCTGAGGGAACCAATTCACCCCTCCACTTT
CDR3aa: CASSYSSEGTNSPLHF

j_gene: TRBJ2-7
d_gene: -
abundance: -
v_gene: TRBV6-6
CDR3nt: TGTGCCAGCAGTCTCCCCGGGTTCTACGAGCAGTACTTC
CDR3aa: CASSLPGFYEQYF

j_gene: TRBJ2-7
d_gene: -
abundance: -
v_gene: TRBV27
CDR3nt: TGTGCCAGCAGTTTGGCCAGGGAAGCCCACGAGCAGTACTTC
CDR3aa: CASSLAREAHEQYF

j_gene: TRBJ2-7
d_gene: -
abundance: -
v_gene: TRBV27
CDR3nt: TGTGCCAGCACCCATGTTTCGGCCCAGGGGAACTCCTACGAGCAGTACTTC
CDR3aa: CASTHVSAQGNSYEQYF

j_gene: TRBJ2-1
d_gene: TRBD2
abundance: -
v_gene: TRBV27
CDR3nt: TGTGCCAGCAGACTAGCGGGGGAATTGAATGAGCAGTTCTTC
CDR3aa: CASRLAGELNEQFF

j_gene: TRBJ2-5
d_gene: TRBD2
abundance: -
v_gene: TRBV13
CDR3nt: TGTGCCAGCAGCTCAGGGACTAGCGGGCGTCTAAAAGAGACCCAGTACTTC
CDR3aa: CASSSGTSGRLKETQYF

j_gene: TRBJ2-7
d_gene: TRBD2
abundance: -
v_gene: TRBV14
CDR3nt: TGTGCCAGCAGCCCCGGGGGGGACTTGGGGGAGCAGTACTTC
CDR3aa: CASSPGGDLGEQYF

j_gene: TRBJ2-3
d_gene: -
abundance: once
v_gene: TRBV27
CDR3nt: TGTGCCAGCAGTTTACTGGGGCTGCGGGGAAGTGCAGATACGCAGTATTTT
CDR3aa: CASSLLGLRGSADTQYF

j_gene: TRBJ2-7
d_gene: TRBD1
abundance: -
v_gene: TRBV6-5
CDR3nt: TGTGCCAGCAGTTACGCGGCAGGGGGCTCCTACGAGCAGTACTTC
CDR3aa: CASSYAAGGSYEQYF

j_gene: TRBJ1-1
d_gene: -
abundance: -
v_gene: TRBV2
CDR3nt: TGTGCCAGCAGTGAATCGGACATGACAACGGTAGCTTTCTTT
CDR3aa: CASSESDMTTVAFF

j_gene: TRBJ2-4
d_gene: -
abundance: -
v_gene: TRBV28
CDR3nt: TGTGCCAGCAGTTTATACCGGGGAGAAAACATTCAGTACTTC
CDR3aa: CASSLYRGENIQYF

j_gene: TRBJ1-1
d_gene: TRBD1
abundance: -
v_gene: TRBV15
CDR3nt: TGTGCCACCAGCCCTTTGACAGGGATTTCATTTATAGCTTTCTTT
CDR3aa: CATSPLTGISFIAFF

j_gene: TRBJ2-3
d_gene: -
abundance: -
v_gene: TRBV10-3
CDR3nt: TGTGCCATCAGCCCACAAAGACTCGGAGATACGCAGTATTTT
CDR3aa: CAISPQRLGDTQYF

j_gene: TRBJ1-3
d_gene: -
abundance: -
v_gene: TRBV6-5
CDR3nt: TGTGCCAGCAGTCGCGGGCGGCCAAGTGGAAACACCATATATTTT
CDR3aa: CASSRGRPSGNTIYF

j_gene: TRBJ2-2
d_gene: TRBD1
abundance: -
v_gene: TRBV18
CDR3nt: TGTGCCAGCTCACCATCTGGGACAGGGAACACCGGGGAGCTGTTTTTT
CDR3aa: CASSPSGTGNTGELFF

j_gene: TRBJ2-3
d_gene: -
abundance: -
v_gene: TRBV19
CDR3nt: TGTGCCAGTAGTAAGACAGAATTTAGCACAGATACGCAGTATTTT
CDR3aa: CASSKTEFSTDTQYF

j_gene: TRBJ2-7
d_gene: -
abundance: -
v_gene: TRBV7-9
CDR3nt: TGTGCCAGCAGCTTGCTACAGGACTCCTACGAGCAGTACTTC
CDR3aa: CASSLLQDSYEQYF

j_gene: TRBJ2-3
d_gene: TRBD2
abundance: -
v_gene: TRBV6-4
CDR3nt: TGTGCCAGCAGTGACGGGGAGGGAGAGACAGATACGCAGTATTTT
CDR3aa: CASSDGEGETDTQYF

j_gene: TRBJ2-7
d_gene: TRBD1
abundance: -
v_gene: TRBV11-2
CDR3nt: TGTGCCAGCAGCTTGGACAGGGAAAGTTACGAGCAGTACTTC
CDR3aa: CASSLDRESYEQYF

j_gene: TRBJ2-1
d_gene: -
abundance: -
v_gene: TRBV6-1
CDR3nt: TGTGCCAGCAGTGAAGCCCCGTCCCCAGGGTTCAATGAGCAGTTCTTC
CDR3aa: CASSEAPSPGFNEQFF

j_gene: TRBJ2-7
d_gene: TRBD1
abundance: -
v_gene: TRBV6-5
CDR3nt: TGTGCCAGCAGTCCTGAGACAGGGTATACCTACGAGCAGTACTTC
CDR3aa: CASSPETGYTYEQYF

j_gene: TRBJ1-6
d_gene: TRBD1
abundance: -
v_gene: TRBV10-3
CDR3nt: TGTGCCATCAGTCGCGGTTCGAAGGACAGGGCTCGGGCCTATAATTCACCCCTCCACTTT
CDR3aa: CAISRGSKDRARAYNSPLHF

j_gene: TRBJ1-1
d_gene: -
abundance: -
v_gene: TRBV27
CDR3nt: TGTGCCAGCAGTGGGGCTGTGAAGGGGCCAGAAGCTTTCTTT
CDR3aa: CASSGAVKGPEAFF

j_gene: TRBJ1-3
d_gene: -
abundance: -
v_gene: TRBV5-1
CDR3nt: TGCGCCAGCAGAGCCAACAGCGGTTCTGGAAACACCATATATTTT
CDR3aa: CASRANSGSGNTIYF